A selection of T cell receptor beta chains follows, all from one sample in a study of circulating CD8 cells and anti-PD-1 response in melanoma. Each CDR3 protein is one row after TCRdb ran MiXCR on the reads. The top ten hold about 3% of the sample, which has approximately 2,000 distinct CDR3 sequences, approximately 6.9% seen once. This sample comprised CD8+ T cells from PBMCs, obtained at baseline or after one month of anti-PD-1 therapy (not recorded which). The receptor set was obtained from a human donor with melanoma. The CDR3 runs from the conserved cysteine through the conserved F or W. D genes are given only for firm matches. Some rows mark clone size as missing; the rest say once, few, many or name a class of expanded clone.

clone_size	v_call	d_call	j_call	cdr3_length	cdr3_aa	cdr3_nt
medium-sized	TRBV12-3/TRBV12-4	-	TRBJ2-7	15	CASTSPGIGPYEQYF	TGTGCCAGCACCTCCCCCGGTATAGGGCCCTACGAGCAGTACTTC
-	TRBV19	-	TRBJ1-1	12	CASRIGNTEAFF	TGTGCCAGCCGAATCGGGAACACTGAAGCTTTCTTT
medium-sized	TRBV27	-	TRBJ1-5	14	CASGTFISNQPQHF	TGTGCCAGTGGGACATTCATCAGCAATCAGCCCCAGCATTTT
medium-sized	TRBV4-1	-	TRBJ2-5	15	CASSPGQATGETQYF	TGCGCCAGCAGCCCCGGTCAGGCTACGGGCGAGACCCAGTACTTC
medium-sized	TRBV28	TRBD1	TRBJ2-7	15	CASSLSGQGAYEQYF	TGTGCCAGCAGTTTATCGGGACAGGGGGCCTACGAGCAGTACTTC
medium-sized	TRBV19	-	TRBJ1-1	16	CASSDSDSAMNTEAFF	TGTGCCAGTAGCGACAGTGATAGCGCCATGAACACTGAAGCTTTCTTT
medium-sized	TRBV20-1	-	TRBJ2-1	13	CSARDLLDNEQFF	TGCAGTGCTAGAGATCTGCTGGATAATGAGCAGTTCTTC
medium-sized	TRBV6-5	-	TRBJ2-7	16	CASSYSDGGESYEQYF	TGTGCCAGCAGTTACTCCGACGGGGGCGAATCCTACGAGCAGTACTTC
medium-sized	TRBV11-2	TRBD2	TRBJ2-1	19	CASLGLAGGPAPTYNEQFF	TGTGCCAGCTTGGGGCTGGCGGGGGGGCCCGCCCCTACCTACAATGAGCAGTTCTTC
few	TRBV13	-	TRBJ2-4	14	CASTTLGGLNIQYF	TGTGCCAGCACCACCCTCGGGGGGCTAAACATTCAGTACTTC
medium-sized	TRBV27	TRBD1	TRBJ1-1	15	CASGPGGLDYSEAFF	TGTGCCAGCGGCCCAGGGGGCCTTGATTACTCTGAAGCTTTCTTT
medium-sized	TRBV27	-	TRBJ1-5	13	CASSFRGNQPQHF	TGTGCCAGCAGTTTCAGGGGCAATCAGCCCCAGCATTTT
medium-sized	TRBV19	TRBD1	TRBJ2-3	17	CASSTGTGLSLADTQYF	TGTGCCAGTAGCACCGGGACAGGGCTCTCCTTGGCGGATACGCAGTATTTT
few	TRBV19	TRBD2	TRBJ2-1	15	CASSIRAGGVNEQFF	TGTGCCAGTAGTATCCGAGCGGGGGGCGTTAATGAGCAGTTCTTC
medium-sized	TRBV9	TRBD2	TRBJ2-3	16	CASSRTGREGTDTQYF	TGTGCCAGCAGCCGGACTGGGAGGGAGGGCACAGATACGCAGTATTTT
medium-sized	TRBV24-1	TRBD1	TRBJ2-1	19	CATSDSPTKTGDSYNEQFF	TGTGCCACCAGTGATTCACCGACTAAAACAGGGGATTCATACAATGAGCAGTTCTTC
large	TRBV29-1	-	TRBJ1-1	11	CSGVGVTEAFF	TGCAGCGGGGTGGGGGTAACTGAAGCTTTCTTT
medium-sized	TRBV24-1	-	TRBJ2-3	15	CATSDPGLEGATQYF	TGTGCCACCAGTGACCCAGGACTAGAGGGGGCCACGCAGTATTTT
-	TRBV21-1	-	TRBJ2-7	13	CPQPGGGTYEQYF	TGTCCCCAACCGGGGGGCGGTACCTACGAGCAGTACTTC
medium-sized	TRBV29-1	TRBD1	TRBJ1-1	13	CSGEGAGGTEAFF	TGCAGTGGGGAGGGAGCAGGGGGCACTGAAGCTTTCTTT
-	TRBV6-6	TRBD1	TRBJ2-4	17	CASSWAPGQGVENIQYF	TGTGCCAGCAGTTGGGCCCCGGGACAGGGGGTCGAAAACATTCAGTACTTC
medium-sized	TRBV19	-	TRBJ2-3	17	CASSIDLAGYSTDTQYF	TGTGCCAGTAGTATAGATCTTGCAGGATACAGTACAGATACGCAGTATTTT
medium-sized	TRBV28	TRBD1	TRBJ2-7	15	CASSLGTGGGYEQYF	TGTGCCAGCAGTCTTGGGACAGGGGGCGGGTACGAGCAGTACTTC
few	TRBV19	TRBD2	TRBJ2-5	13	CASSRTSRETQYF	TGTGCCAGTAGTCGGACTAGTCGAGAGACCCAGTACTTC
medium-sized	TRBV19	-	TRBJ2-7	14	CASSIGARANEQYF	TGTGCCAGTAGTATTGGCGCCAGGGCCAACGAGCAGTACTTC
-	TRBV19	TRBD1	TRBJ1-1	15	CASSLAGGAFTEAFF	TGTGCCAGTAGTCTTGCAGGGGGCGCTTTTACTGAAGCTTTCTTT
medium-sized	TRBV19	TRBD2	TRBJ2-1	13	CASSPGTINEQFF	TGTGCCAGTAGCCCCGGGACTATTAATGAGCAGTTCTTC
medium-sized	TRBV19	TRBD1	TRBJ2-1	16	CASTLGSRDSYNEQFF	TGTGCCAGTACCCTAGGCAGCCGGGACAGCTACAATGAGCAGTTCTTC
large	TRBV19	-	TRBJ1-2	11	CASSNGMGYTF	TGTGCCAGTAGTAACGGGATGGGCTACACCTTC
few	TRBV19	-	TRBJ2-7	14	CASSISDSPTEQYF	TGTGCCAGTAGTATCTCTGACAGCCCTACGGAGCAGTACTTC
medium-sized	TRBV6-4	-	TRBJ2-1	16	CASSDSAATSYNEQFF	TGTGCCAGCAGTGACTCTGCAGCGACCTCCTACAATGAGCAGTTCTTC
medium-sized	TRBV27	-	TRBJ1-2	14	CASSFGLTNYGYTF	TGTGCCAGCAGTTTCGGACTGACTAACTATGGCTACACCTTC
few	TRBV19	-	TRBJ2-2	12	CASSLNTGELFF	TGTGCCAGTAGCCTGAACACCGGGGAGCTGTTTTTT
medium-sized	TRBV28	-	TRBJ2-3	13	CASSFRALDTQYF	TGTGCCAGCAGTTTCAGGGCCCTTGATACGCAGTATTTT
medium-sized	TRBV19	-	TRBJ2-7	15	CASSPRDTSSYEQYF	TGTGCCAGTAGTCCGAGGGACACCAGCTCCTACGAGCAGTACTTC
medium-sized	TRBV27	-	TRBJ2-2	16	CASSSDTLGDTGELFF	TGTGCCAGCAGTTCCGACACCCTCGGGGACACCGGGGAGCTGTTTTTT
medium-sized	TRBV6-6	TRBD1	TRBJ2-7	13	CASSSGGSYEQYF	TGTGCCAGCAGCTCAGGGGGCTCCTACGAGCAGTACTTC
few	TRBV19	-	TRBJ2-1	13	CASSILIYNEQFF	TGTGCCAGTAGTATTCTCATCTACAATGAGCAGTTCTTC
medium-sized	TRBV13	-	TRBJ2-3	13	CASADSHTDTQYF	TGTGCCAGCGCGGACAGCCACACAGATACGCAGTATTTT
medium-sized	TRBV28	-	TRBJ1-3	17	CASSSIGTRGSGNTIYF	TGTGCCAGCAGTTCCATTGGTACACGGGGAAGTGGAAACACCATATATTTT
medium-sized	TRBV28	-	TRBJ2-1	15	CASSFPGAGYNEQFF	TGTGCCAGCAGTTTCCCAGGGGCTGGCTACAATGAGCAGTTCTTC
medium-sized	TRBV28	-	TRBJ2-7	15	CVFAPRAGVFYEQYF	TGTGTCTTTGCGCCGCGGGCAGGTGTATTCTACGAGCAGTACTTC
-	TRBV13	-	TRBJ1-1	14	CASSLAGMNTEAFF	TGTGCCAGCAGCTTAGCAGGTATGAACACTGAAGCTTTCTTT
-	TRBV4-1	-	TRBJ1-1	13	CASSQRLDTEAFF	TGCGCCAGCAGCCAGCGTCTGGACACTGAAGCTTTCTTT
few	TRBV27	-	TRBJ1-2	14	CASSPQGFDYGCTF	TGTGCCAGCAGTCCACAGGGATTTGACTATGGCTGCACCTTC
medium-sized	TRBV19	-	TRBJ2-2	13	CASLLWNTGELFF	TGTGCCAGTCTCCTGTGGAACACCGGGGAGCTGTTTTTT